Sequencing of this T cell receptor beta chain was carried out in a study of long-term antiretroviral therapy in people with HIV. Assay version v3.0 of immunoSEQ was used, and it was run at survey level. Generated by immunoSEQ multiplex PCR, the TCRdb table keeps only in-frame clones and is missing some. The sample lists 25,000 to 35,000 clones, approximately 94% occurring once. Findings and limits, study-wide: Dominant in the repertoire at all time points were clones expanded before ART.

Remarks on this clone: Its target is unknown.

This TCR was recovered from a man aged 50-60 years with HIV. Sequenced here: unsorted PBMCs, sampled around 7.4 years after starting antiretroviral therapy.

CDR3 DNA sequence: TGTGCCAGCAGTTTACACGGGTCCTACGAGCAGTACTTC. Its translation: CASSLHGSYEQYF. The chain is built from TRBV28 and TRBJ2-7; no reliable D call. Trimming removed 2 bases at V and 1 base at J, with 6 bases between. The CDR3 spans 13 residues. In germline, CDR1 is MDHEN, CDR2 SYDVKM.